These 8 T cell receptor beta chains came from one sample sequenced in a study of vaccination and CD4 T cells after COVID-19. An Oncomine TCR Beta short-read assay was used to sequence the DNA from cultured CD4+ T cells. TCRdb re-called the PCR reads through MiXCR, storing one row per CDR3 protein. There are 10,000 to 15,000 distinct CDR3 sequences in the sample; about two fifths occur only once, and about 20% lies in the top ten. Their antigen targets remain unknown. The treatment was: approximately 9-day PBMC culture with coronavirus spike peptide pools or control peptides (ViraFEST assay). The sample was CD4+ T cells from blood, cultured in vitro, taken before SARS-CoV-2 vaccination. All receptors come from a human donor who had recovered from COVID-19.

J is TRBJ2-2 and V is TRBV20-1, with a possible D match to TRBD2 (5 bases). V was trimmed by 7 bases and J by 1 base, leaving 16 bases between them. This CDR3 contains 15 residues. Germline CDR1 is DFQATT and CDR2 is SNEGSKA (reference sequence). For the CDR3, the DNA is TGCAGTGGTGGGGTGAGCGGAGGGAACACCGGGGAGCTGTTTTTT. Translated, it gives CSGGVSGGNTGELFF.

This sequence joins TRBV4-3 and TRBJ2-7; 14 bases align to TRBD2. The V segment lost 4 bases and the J segment 3 bases; nucleotides outside the gene matches: 8. Germline V gene lookup returns CDR1 LGHNA and CDR2 YSLEER. The CDR3 has 17 residues. The CDR3 loop reads CASSLGLAGASLYEQYF. In DNA, the CDR3 is TGCGCCAGCAGCCTGGGACTAGCGGGAGCCTCGCTCTACGAGCAGTACTTC.

This rearrangement joins TRBV11-2 to TRBJ1-1, with 8 bases matching TRBD1. Germline V gene data show CDR1 as SGHAT and CDR2 as FQNNGV. V lost 5 bases and J lost 6; bases outside the gene matches: 8. The CDR3 length is 14 residues. CDR3: CASSVPTGEAEAFF. CDR3 sequence (DNA): TGTGCCAGCAGCGTCCCGACAGGGGAGGCTGAAGCTTTCTTT.

This clonotype was counted only a few times. This chain links TRBV6-1 with TRBJ1-5, with D uncertain. Germline V lookup: CDR1 MNHNS, CDR2 SASEGT. V was cut by 7 bases and J by 2 bases, with 12 bases left in between. The CDR3 is 14 amino acids. DNA for the CDR3: TGTGCCAGCAAACTCGCAGGAGGCAATCAGCCCCAGCATTTT. Protein product: CASKLAGGNQPQHF.

The J gene is TRBJ1-1, the V gene TRBV6-1; D gene unclear. V lost 6 bases and J lost 6, with 17 bases in between. Germline CDR1 reads MNHNS; CDR2 reads SASEGT. The CDR3 totals 14 residues. This chain's CDR3 is CASRRESEAAEAFF. The CDR3 region has the DNA TGTGCCAGCAGACGAGAGTCTGAGGCGGCTGAAGCTTTCTTT.

The V and J genes are TRBV10-2 and TRBJ1-1; D is possibly TRBD1 (6 bases). Deletions cut 9 bases from V and 4 bases from J, with 15 bases between. This CDR3 contains 13 residues. Germline CDR1 is WSHSY and CDR2 is SAAADI. The CDR3: CARRGGMSTEAFF. CDR3 nucleotides: TGCGCCAGACGAGGGGGTATGAGCACTGAAGCTTTCTTT.

In the case of this clonotype: The CDR3 does not end in the conserved phenylalanine or tryptophan, so this is likely a read error. The gene calls are TRBV28 and TRBJ1-1; tentatively, D is TRBD1 (6 bases). This CDR3 spans 15 amino acids. CDR1 MDHEN and CDR2 SYDVKM come from the germline V gene. V was clipped by 6 bases and J by 1 base, with 15 bases between them. The CDR3: CASREPGHQNTEAFI. For the CDR3, the DNA is TGTGCCAGCAGAGAGCCGGGACACCAGAACACTGAAGCTTTCATT.

This clonotype was detected only a few times. The CDR3 loop reads CASRTAMNTEAFF. The CDR3 region has the DNA TGTGCCAGCAGAACCGCTATGAACACTGAAGCTTTCTTT. This sequence joins TRBV11-2 and TRBJ1-1; D remains unclear. Germline CDR1 is SGHAT and CDR2 is FQNNGV. The CDR3 sequence is 13 residues long. Trimming shortened V by 6 bases and J by 0 bases, and 8 bases separated the two germline ends.